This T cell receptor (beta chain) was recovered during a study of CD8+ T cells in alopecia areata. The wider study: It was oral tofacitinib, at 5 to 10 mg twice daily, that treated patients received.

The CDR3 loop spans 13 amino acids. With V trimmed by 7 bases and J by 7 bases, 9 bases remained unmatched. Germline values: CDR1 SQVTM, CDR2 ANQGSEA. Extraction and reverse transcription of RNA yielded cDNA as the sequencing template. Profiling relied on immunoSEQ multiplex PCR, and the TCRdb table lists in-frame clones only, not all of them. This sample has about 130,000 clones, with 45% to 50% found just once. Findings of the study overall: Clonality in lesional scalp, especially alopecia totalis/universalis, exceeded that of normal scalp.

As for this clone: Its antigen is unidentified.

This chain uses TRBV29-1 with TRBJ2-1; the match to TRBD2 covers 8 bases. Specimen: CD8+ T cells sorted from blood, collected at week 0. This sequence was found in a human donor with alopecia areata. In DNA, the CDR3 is TGCAGCGCCGGGGGGGGTATGTCAAATGAGCAGTTCTTC. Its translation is CSAGGGMSNEQFF.